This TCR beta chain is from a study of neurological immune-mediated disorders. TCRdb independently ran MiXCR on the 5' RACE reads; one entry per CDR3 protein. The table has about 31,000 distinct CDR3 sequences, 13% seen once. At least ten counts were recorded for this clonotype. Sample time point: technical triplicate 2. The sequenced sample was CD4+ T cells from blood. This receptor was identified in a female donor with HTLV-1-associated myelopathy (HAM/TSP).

The CDR3 coding sequence is TGCGCCAGCAGCTTGCAATGGAGCTCTGGGGCCAACGTCCTGACTTTC. Protein sequence: CASSLQWSSGANVLTF. V gene TRBV5-1 combines with J gene TRBJ2-6; the D is unclear. Deletions cut 1 base from V and 0 bases from J, with 8 bases between. The germline gives CDR1 SGHRS, CDR2 YFSETQ. The CDR3 contains 16 residues.